These 29 T cell receptor beta chains were all obtained from the same sample, sequenced in a study of blood T cells in healthy people across ages. A J-beta primer mix and a sample-barcoded 5' primer were used in a second PCR of roughly 7 to 12 cycles. TCRdb ran MiXCR on the 5' RACE reads and lists one entry per CDR3 protein. In the table there are hundreds of thousands of distinct CDR3 sequences, about 29% of which are singletons. The same data also went into a second study, on T cells of mothers and their children.

The sequenced sample was blood. The receptors here all came from a boy between 2 and 15 years old in good health.

This clonotype turned up a few times. V and J are TRBV6-5 and TRBJ2-5, with 7 positions matching TRBD2. The closer fit of TRBJ2-1 to the DNA end suggests the J call may be wrong. Germline V gives CDR1 MNHEY, CDR2 SVGAGI. The CDR3 is made up of 15 amino acids. The DNA for the CDR3 is TGTGCCAGCAGTTACTCCAGGACTAGTTCTTCTGAGCAGTTCTTC. The encoded protein is CASSYSRTSSSEQFF.

This chain connects TRBV3-1 to TRBJ2-5; the match to TRBD2 covers 12 bases. With the DNA end fitting TRBJ2-1 better, the J assignment may be wrong. Germline V CDR1 and CDR2: LGHDT, YNNKEL (reference sequence). This CDR3 has 15 amino acids. CDR3 sequence: CASSQAGTSGNEQFF. CDR3 nucleotides: TGTGCCAGCAGCCAAGCCGGGACTAGCGGGAATGAGCAGTTCTTC.

The chain recombines TRBV7-9 with TRBJ2-5; 9 bases line up with TRBD2. After removal of 5 bases from V and 9 bases from J, the junction contained 16 bases not matched to a gene. CDR3 length equals 16 residues. Germline assignment: CDR1 SEHNR and CDR2 FQNEAQ (reference sequence). The CDR3 sequence is CASSARLAAGPGAQYF. CDR3 bases: TGTGCCAGCAGCGCAAGACTAGCGGCGGGACCCGGGGCCCAGTACTTC.

This clonotype was recorded a few times. This chain joins TRBV4-2 and TRBJ1-1, with D unclear. Germline V gene lookup returns CDR1 LGHNA and CDR2 YNFKEQ. This CDR3 has 15 residues. Trimming cost V 0 bases and J 0 bases, with 8 bases left between them. CDR3 in DNA: TGTGCCAGCAGCCAAGATTCTGACATGAACACTGAAGCTTTCTTT. Translating gives CASSQDSDMNTEAFF.

V gene TRBV13 combines with J gene TRBJ2-5; no definite D call. The DNA end is a closer match to TRBJ2-1, so the J assignment may be wrong. Germline CDR1 PRHDT, CDR2 FYEKMQ (reference sequence). The CDR3 extends over 12 amino acids. The CDR3 loop reads CASSPSSHEQFF. The CDR3 bases are TGTGCCAGCAGCCCCTCCAGCCATGAGCAGTTCTTC.

This clonotype was seen a single time. The junction shows a germline mismatch at one end, possibly a read error. V gene TRBV5-5 combines with J gene TRBJ2-2; no clear D. CDR3 length: 12 residues. Germline-derived CDR1 and CDR2 are SGHKS and YYEKEE (reference sequence). The chain's CDR3 is CAGSLVGGELFF. Here the CDR3 DNA reads TGTGCCGGCAGCTTGGTCGGCGGGGAGCTGTTTTTT.

The chain links TRBV20-1 to TRBJ2-3, with 8 bases fitting TRBD1. V was pared by 0 bases and J by 6 bases, with 8 bases of the junction left unmatched. The CDR3 covers 15 residues. The V gene's germline CDR1 is DFQATT and CDR2 SNEGSKA (reference sequence). This chain's CDR3 is CSARDGTGPVDTQYF. CDR3 nucleotide sequence: TGCAGTGCTAGAGATGGGACAGGCCCCGTCGATACGCAGTATTTT.

The chain recombines TRBV30 with TRBJ1-2; a weak D match, TRBD1 (5 bases). Trimming stripped 7 bases from V and 0 bases from J, with 12 bases between. The germline gives CDR1 GTSNPN, CDR2 SVGIG (reference sequence). This CDR3 region has 13 residues. The CDR3 DNA is TGTGCCTATTTCGACAGAGCTAACTATGGCTACACCTTC. Encoded protein: CAYFDRANYGYTF.

CDR3 residues: CASSFRSSLYDEQFF. The DNA of the CDR3 is TGTGCCAGCAGTTTCAGGTCTAGCCTATACGATGAGCAGTTCTTC. The V and J genes are TRBV6-2 or TRBV6-3 and TRBJ2-1; D possibly corresponds to TRBD2 (5 bases). Per germline, CDR1 MNHEY and CDR2 SVGEGT. The CDR3 spans 15 residues. V lost 4 bases to trimming and J lost 8 bases, with 18 bases between them.

Points on this clonotype: A read error may produce the germline difference seen at one junction end. The rearrangement uses TRBV7-3 and TRBJ2-2; D uncertain. The germline V gene encodes CDR1 SGHTA and CDR2 FQGTGA. CDR3 size: 14 residues. The CDR3: CVSSLRSNTGELFF. CDR3 in DNA: TGTGTCAGCAGCTTAAGGTCCAACACCGGGGAGCTGTTTTTT.

This clonotype was seen a handful of times. The chain links TRBV7-9 to TRBJ2-5; 13 positions agree with TRBD2. Germline V lookup: CDR1 SEHNR, CDR2 FQNEAQ (reference sequence). The CDR3 covers 16 residues. With V trimmed by 5 bases and J by 5 bases, 8 bases remained unmatched. The CDR3 sequence is CASSPPTSGRKETQYF. The CDR3 DNA is TGTGCCAGCAGCCCCCCGACTAGCGGGAGGAAGGAGACCCAGTACTTC.

This clonotype was observed a handful of times. The chain joins TRBV15 to TRBJ2-7; 8 nucleotides match TRBD2. This CDR3 region has 17 residues. Looked up from germline, CDR1 is LNHNV and CDR2 is YYDKDF (reference sequence). V trimming: 0 bases; J trimming: 0 bases; junction bases outside the gene matches: 7. The CDR3 sequence is CATSRDTGLAFSYEQYF. The CDR3 DNA follows: TGTGCCACCAGCAGAGACACCGGACTAGCATTCTCCTACGAGCAGTACTTC.

The J gene is TRBJ2-6, the V gene TRBV4-3; unclear D gene. There are 16 residues in the CDR3. In germline, CDR1 is LGHNA, CDR2 YSLEER. V was cut by 2 bases and J by 4 bases, with 12 bases left in between. CDR3 amino acids: CASSQTQGSGANVLTF. In DNA form, the CDR3 reads TGCGCCAGCAGCCAAACGCAAGGGTCGGGGGCCAACGTCCTGACTTTC.

The chain couples TRBV4-2 to TRBJ2-5; no reliable D call. CDR1 and CDR2 (germline): LGHNA, YNFKEQ. This CDR3 is built from 15 residues. V was clipped by 3 bases and J by 1 base, with 12 bases between them. CDR3 DNA: TGTGCCAGCAGCCATGAACCGGCTACCCAAGAGACCCAGTACTTC. As protein: CASSHEPATQETQYF.

V and J are TRBV7-9 and TRBJ1-2; 12 positions match TRBD1. Per the germline V gene, CDR1 is SEHNR and CDR2 is FQNEAQ (reference sequence). This CDR3 contains 16 residues. With V trimmed by 5 bases and J by 4 bases, 8 bases remained unmatched. The DNA of the CDR3 is TGTGCCAGCAGCGGGACAGGGGGCCTTAAACTCTATGGCTACACCTTC. Protein sequence: CASSGTGGLKLYGYTF.

This clonotype has only a few counts. The V gene is TRBV7-2, the J gene TRBJ2-7; D not resolved. Germline values: CDR1 SGHTA, CDR2 FQGNSA. Trimming shortened V by 5 bases and J by 2 bases, and 13 bases separated the two germline ends. The CDR3 length is 14 residues. CDR3 nucleotide sequence: TGTGCCAGCAGCCACCCCATAAGGGCCTACGAGCAGTACTTC. Translated: CASSHPIRAYEQYF. Full variable domain (rest looked up from reference TRBV7-2 and TRBJ2-7): GAGVSQSPSNKVTEKGKDVELRCDPISGHTALYWYRQSLGQGLEFLIYFQGNSAPDKSGLPSDRFSAERTGGSVSTLTIQRTQQEDSAVYLCASSHPIRAYEQYFGPGTRLTVT.

This clonotype has a handful of counts. The rearrangement uses TRBV13 and TRBJ2-5; TRBD2 matches at 9 bases. Losses at the gene ends were 2 bases for V and 3 bases for J; bases not matched to a gene: 4. In germline, CDR1 is PRHDT, CDR2 FYEKMQ (reference sequence). This CDR3 is built from 15 residues. The CDR3 DNA reads TGTGCCAGCAGCTTACTTGCGGGGGGGGAAGAGACCCAGTACTTC. Protein sequence: CASSLLAGGEETQYF.

The chain combines TRBV20-1 with TRBJ2-1; perhaps D is TRBD1 or TRBD2 (5 bases each). CDR3 length equals 13 residues. Germline loops: CDR1 DFQATT, CDR2 SNEGSKA (reference sequence). V was trimmed by 8 bases and J by 9 bases, leaving 20 bases between them. The CDR3 here is CSPHWTWDGEQFF. CDR3 DNA sequence: TGCAGTCCGCACTGGACGTGGGACGGTGAGCAGTTCTTC.

This clonotype was counted a few times. The chain combines TRBV7-2 with TRBJ2-5; D is perhaps TRBD2 (5 bases). V lost 1 base to trimming and J lost 2 bases, with 11 bases between them. This CDR3 is built from 15 residues. Looked up from germline, CDR1 is SGHTA and CDR2 is FQGNSA. In DNA, the CDR3 is TGTGCCAGCAGCTTAGGGCCTTGGACTCAAGAGACCCAGTACTTC. It yields the protein CASSLGPWTQETQYF. The full variable domain, rest sourced from reference TRBV7-2 and TRBJ2-5, is GAGVSQSPSNKVTEKGKDVELRCDPISGHTALYWYRQSLGQGLEFLIYFQGNSAPDKSGLPSDRFSAERTGGSVSTLTIQRTQQEDSAVYLCASSLGPWTQETQYFGPGTRLLVL.

CDR3 coding DNA: TGTGCCAGCAGCTTGGTCTCAGGGTCGAGGAACGAGCAGTACTTC. This translates into CASSLVSGSRNEQYF. The chain has TRBV5-5 and TRBJ2-7; D possibly corresponds to TRBD1 (5 bases). The CDR3 has 15 residues. From germline, CDR1 is SGHKS and CDR2 YYEKEE (reference sequence). V dropped 0 bases and J dropped 5 bases, with 15 bases sitting between them.

This chain links TRBV9 with TRBJ1-2, with 8 positions matching TRBD1. Germline assignment: CDR1 SGDLS and CDR2 YYNGEE. The CDR3 length is 15 residues. J was trimmed by 6 bases and V by 3 bases; bases with no gene match: 10. The CDR3 spells CASSAPADRADGYTF. CDR3 sequence (DNA): TGTGCCAGCAGCGCGCCCGCGGACAGGGCGGATGGCTACACCTTC.

This clonotype was observed a few times. V gene TRBV7-9 combines with J gene TRBJ2-3; 9 bases are a match to TRBD2. V was pared by 3 bases and J by 6 bases, with 4 bases of the junction left unmatched. Germline values: CDR1 SEHNR, CDR2 FQNEAQ (reference sequence). The CDR3 runs 14 residues. The CDR3 spells CASSFGTSSDTQYF. The CDR3 region has the DNA TGTGCCAGCAGCTTCGGGACTAGCTCGGATACGCAGTATTTT.

Many counts were recorded for this clonotype. The gene calls are TRBV6-5 and TRBJ2-2, with TRBD2 as a possible D gene (6 bases). Germline V CDR1 and CDR2: MNHEY, SVGAGI. The V gene lost 6 bases and the J gene lost 0 bases, with 20 bases spanning the gap. CDR3 length equals 18 residues. The CDR3 reads CASSYRDFYIANTGELFF. DNA for the CDR3: TGTGCCAGCAGCTACCGGGACTTCTACATCGCGAACACCGGGGAGCTGTTTTTT.

The CDR3 region is CAISEAPRAPGYTF. As DNA, the CDR3 is TGTGCCATCAGTGAGGCGCCTCGAGCTCCTGGCTACACCTTC. The chain carries TRBV10-3 and TRBJ1-2; D is uncertain. This CDR3 has 14 amino acids. V lost 2 bases and J lost 7, with 14 bases in between. Germline CDR1 ENHRY, CDR2 SYGVKD.

This clonotype has a handful of counts. In DNA, the CDR3 is TGCGCCAGCAGCTTTTTATACTTTGGGAACACCGGGGAGCTGTTTTTT. Protein product: CASSFLYFGNTGELFF. J is TRBJ2-2 and V is TRBV5-1; D remains unclear. Trimming removed 2 bases from V and 1 base from J, with 12 bases in between. CDR3 length: 16 amino acids. CDR1 is SGHRS, CDR2 YFSETQ, per germline.

The genes are TRBV12-3 or TRBV12-4 and TRBJ1-4; D gene ambiguous. Trimming removed 2 bases at V and 8 bases at J, with 15 bases between. The CDR3 extends over 15 amino acids. The CDR3 nucleotides read TGTGCCAGCAGTTTAAGTTTAGGGTATGGAGAAAAACTGTTTTTT. It is translated as CASSLSLGYGEKLFF.

This clonotype was detected only a few times. This chain uses TRBV10-2 with TRBJ2-7; maybe TRBD2 (7 bases). V lost 7 bases, J lost 0 bases, and 25 bases lay in between. This CDR3 region has 18 residues. Germline CDR1 WSHSY, CDR2 SAAADI. CDR3 DNA: TGCGCCAGCAACCCGGGAGCGGGACACCGAGCGGGCTCCTACGAGCAGTACTTC. Amino acid sequence: CASNPGAGHRAGSYEQYF.

The chain recombines TRBV7-8 with TRBJ1-5, with D unclear. CDR1 and CDR2 from the germline V gene are SGHVS and FQNEAQ. The CDR3 runs 15 residues. V shed 1 base and J shed 0 bases, with 7 bases lying between them. The CDR3 DNA sequence: TGTGCCAGCAGCTTAGGCGTTAATAGCAATCAGCCCCAGCATTTT. Its translation is CASSLGVNSNQPQHF.

The chain recombines TRBV10-3 with TRBJ1-5; a weak D match, TRBD1 (5 bases). The V end lost 8 bases, the J end lost 1 base, and 9 bases lay between the germline ends. The CDR3 runs to 13 residues. The germline V gene has CDR1 ENHRY and CDR2 SYGVKD. The CDR3 loop is CAIRGESNQPQHF. The CDR3 DNA reads as TGTGCCATCCGGGGGGAAAGCAATCAGCCCCAGCATTTT.